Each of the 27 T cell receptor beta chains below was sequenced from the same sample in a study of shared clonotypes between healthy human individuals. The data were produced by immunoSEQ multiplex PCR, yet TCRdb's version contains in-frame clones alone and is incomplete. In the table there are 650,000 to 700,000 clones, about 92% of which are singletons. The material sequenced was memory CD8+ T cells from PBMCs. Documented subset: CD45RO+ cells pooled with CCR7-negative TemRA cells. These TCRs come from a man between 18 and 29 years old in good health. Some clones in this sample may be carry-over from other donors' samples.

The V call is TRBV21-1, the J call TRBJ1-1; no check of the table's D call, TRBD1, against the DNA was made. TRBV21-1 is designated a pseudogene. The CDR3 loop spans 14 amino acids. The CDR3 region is CASSTSTGGTEAFF. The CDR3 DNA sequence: TGTGCCAGCAGCACCTCGACAGGGGGCACTGAAGCTTTCTTT.

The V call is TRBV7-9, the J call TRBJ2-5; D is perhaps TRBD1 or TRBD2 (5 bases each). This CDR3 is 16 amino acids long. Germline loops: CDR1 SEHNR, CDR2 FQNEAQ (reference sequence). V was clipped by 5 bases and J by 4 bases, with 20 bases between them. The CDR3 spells CASSTTDSGGTETQYF. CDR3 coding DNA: TGTGCCAGCAGCACCACAGACAGTGGGGGAACAGAGACCCAGTACTTC.

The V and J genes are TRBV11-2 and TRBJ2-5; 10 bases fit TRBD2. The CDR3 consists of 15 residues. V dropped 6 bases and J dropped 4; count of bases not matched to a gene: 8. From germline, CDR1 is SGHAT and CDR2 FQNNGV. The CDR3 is CASRLLAGGIETQYF. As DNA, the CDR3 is TGTGCCAGCAGACTCTTAGCGGGAGGAATAGAGACCCAGTACTTC. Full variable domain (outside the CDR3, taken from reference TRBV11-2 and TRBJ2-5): EAGVAQSPRYKIIEKRQSVAFWCNPISGHATLYWYQQILGQGPKLLIQFQNNGVVDDSQLPKDRFSAERLKGVDSTLKIQPAKLEDSAVYLCASRLLAGGIETQYFGPGTRLLVL.

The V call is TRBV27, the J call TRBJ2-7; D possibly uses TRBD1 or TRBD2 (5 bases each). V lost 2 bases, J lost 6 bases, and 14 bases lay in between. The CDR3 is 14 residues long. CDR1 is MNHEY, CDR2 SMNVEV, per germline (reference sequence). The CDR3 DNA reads TGTGCCAGCAGTTTAGCCAGCTCGGGGCTCGAGCAGTACTTC. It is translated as CASSLASSGLEQYF.

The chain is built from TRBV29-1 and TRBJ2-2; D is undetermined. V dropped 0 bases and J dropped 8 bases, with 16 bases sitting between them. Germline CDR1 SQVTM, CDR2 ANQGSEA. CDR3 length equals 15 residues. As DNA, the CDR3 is TGCAGCGTTGAAGAGGAGAACCGGGTAGGAGGGGAGCTGTTTTTT. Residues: CSVEEENRVGGELFF.

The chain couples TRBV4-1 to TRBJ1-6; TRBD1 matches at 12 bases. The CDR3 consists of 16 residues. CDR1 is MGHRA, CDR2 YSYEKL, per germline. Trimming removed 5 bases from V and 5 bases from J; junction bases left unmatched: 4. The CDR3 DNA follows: TGCGCCAGCAGCTACGGGACAGGGGGCGATAATTCACCCCTCCACTTT. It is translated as CASSYGTGGDNSPLHF.

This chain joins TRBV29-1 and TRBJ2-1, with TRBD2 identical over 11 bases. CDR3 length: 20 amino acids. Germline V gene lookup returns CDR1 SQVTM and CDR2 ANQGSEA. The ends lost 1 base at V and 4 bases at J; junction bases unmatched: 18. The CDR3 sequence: CSVEGALSSGRAIAYNEQFF. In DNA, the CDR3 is TGCAGCGTTGAAGGGGCCCTAAGTAGCGGGAGGGCCATTGCGTACAATGAGCAGTTCTTC.

CDR3: CASSVMTGSTYNEQFF. The CDR3 nucleotides read TGTGCCAGCAGTGTTATGACAGGGAGCACTTACAATGAGCAGTTCTTC. This chain joins TRBV6-1 and TRBJ2-1; 7 bases map to TRBD1. The CDR3 length is 16 residues. Per the germline V gene, CDR1 is MNHNS and CDR2 is SASEGT. The V segment lost 4 bases and the J segment 4 bases; nucleotides outside the gene matches: 10.

The CDR3 protein is CASSQITGPFPGNTIYF. CDR3 coding DNA: TGCGCCAGCAGCCAAATAACTGGCCCCTTTCCCGGAAACACCATATATTTT. This chain links TRBV4-3 with TRBJ1-3; no firm D call. Trimming took off 2 bases at V and 4 bases at J, with 18 bases between the two ends. This CDR3 spans 17 amino acids. Looked up from germline, CDR1 is LGHNA and CDR2 is YSLEER.

For the CDR3, the DNA is TGTGCCAGCAGCACTCGACTAGCGGGAGGAAACACAGATACGCAGTATTTT. It translates to CASSTRLAGGNTDTQYF. This chain links TRBV9 with TRBJ2-3; 13 bases align to TRBD2. The CDR3 spans 17 residues. Germline CDR1 SGDLS, CDR2 YYNGEE. With V trimmed by 4 bases and J by 2 bases, 7 bases remained unmatched.

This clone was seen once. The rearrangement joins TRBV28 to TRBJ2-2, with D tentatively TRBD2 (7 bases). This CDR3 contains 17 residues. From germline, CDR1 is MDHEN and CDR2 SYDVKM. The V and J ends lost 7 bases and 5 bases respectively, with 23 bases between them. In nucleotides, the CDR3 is TGTGCCAGCACCCCGTTTGGGCGGGGGCGTAAAACCGGGGAGCTGTTTTTT. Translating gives CASTPFGRGRKTGELFF. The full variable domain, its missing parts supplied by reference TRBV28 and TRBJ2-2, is DVKVTQSSRYLVKRTGEKVFLECVQDMDHENMFWYRQDPGLGLRLIYFSYDVKMKEKGDIPEGYSVSREKKERFSLILESASTNQTSMYLCASTPFGRGRKTGELFFGEGSRLTVL.

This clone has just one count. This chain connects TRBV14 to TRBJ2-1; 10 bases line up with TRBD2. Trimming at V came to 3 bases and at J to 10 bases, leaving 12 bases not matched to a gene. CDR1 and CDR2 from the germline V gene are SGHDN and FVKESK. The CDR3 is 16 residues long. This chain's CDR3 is CASSHPGLAGVGEQFF. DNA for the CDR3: TGTGCCAGCAGCCATCCGGGTCTAGCGGGAGTGGGAGAGCAGTTCTTC.

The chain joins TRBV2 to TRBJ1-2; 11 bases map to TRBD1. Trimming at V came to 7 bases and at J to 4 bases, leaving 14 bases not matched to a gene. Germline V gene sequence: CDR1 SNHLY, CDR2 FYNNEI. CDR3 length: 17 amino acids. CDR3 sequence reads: CASTDTLRTGGSYGYTF. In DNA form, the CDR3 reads TGTGCCAGCACCGACACCCTCAGGACAGGGGGCAGCTATGGCTACACCTTC.

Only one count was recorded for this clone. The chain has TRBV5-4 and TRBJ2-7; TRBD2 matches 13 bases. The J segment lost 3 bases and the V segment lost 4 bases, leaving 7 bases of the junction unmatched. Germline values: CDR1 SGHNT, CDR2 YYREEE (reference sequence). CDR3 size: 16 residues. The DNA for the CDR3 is TGTGCCAGCAGCCTCGGACTAGCGGGAGAGGTCTACGAGCAGTACTTC. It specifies CASSLGLAGEVYEQYF.

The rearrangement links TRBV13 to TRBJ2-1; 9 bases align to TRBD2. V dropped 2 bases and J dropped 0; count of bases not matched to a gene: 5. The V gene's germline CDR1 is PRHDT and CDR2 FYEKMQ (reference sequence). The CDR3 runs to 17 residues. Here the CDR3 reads CASSLWEREASYNEQFF. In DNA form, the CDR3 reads TGTGCCAGCAGCTTATGGGAGCGGGAGGCCTCCTACAATGAGCAGTTCTTC.

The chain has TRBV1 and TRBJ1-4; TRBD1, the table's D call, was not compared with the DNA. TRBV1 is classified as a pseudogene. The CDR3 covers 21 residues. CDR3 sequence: CTSSQSSTGTKKLDLREKLFF. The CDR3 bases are TGCACCAGCAGCCAAAGTTCCACCGGGACAAAAAAACTTGACCTTAGGGAAAAACTGTTTTTT.

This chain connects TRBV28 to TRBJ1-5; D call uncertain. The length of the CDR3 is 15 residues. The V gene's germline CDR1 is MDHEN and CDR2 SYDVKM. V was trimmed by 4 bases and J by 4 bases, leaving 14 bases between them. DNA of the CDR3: TGTGCCAGCAGTTCCTACCCTGGGCGAAATCAGCCCCAGCATTTT. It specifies CASSSYPGRNQPQHF.

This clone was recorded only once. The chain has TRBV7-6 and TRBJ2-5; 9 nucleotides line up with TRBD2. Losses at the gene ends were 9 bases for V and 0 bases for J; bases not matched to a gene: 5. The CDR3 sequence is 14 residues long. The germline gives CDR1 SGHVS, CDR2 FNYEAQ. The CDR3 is CASRLAAYQETQYF. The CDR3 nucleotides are TGTGCCAGTAGACTAGCGGCCTACCAAGAGACCCAGTACTTC.

The CDR3 loop reads CASSINPDRSNTGELFF. Written as DNA, the CDR3 is TGTGCCAGCAGCATCAACCCGGACAGGTCCAACACCGGGGAGCTGTTTTTT. The chain has TRBV11-2 and TRBJ2-2; the match to TRBD1 covers 7 bases. The CDR3 has 17 amino acids. Germline assignment: CDR1 SGHAT and CDR2 FQNNGV. The J segment lost 2 bases and the V segment lost 5 bases, leaving 11 bases of the junction unmatched.

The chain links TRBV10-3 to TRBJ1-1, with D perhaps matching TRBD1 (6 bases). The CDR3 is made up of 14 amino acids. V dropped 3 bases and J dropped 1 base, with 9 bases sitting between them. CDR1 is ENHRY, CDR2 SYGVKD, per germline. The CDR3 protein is CAISDQGQNTEAFF. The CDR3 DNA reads TGTGCCATCAGTGACCAGGGGCAGAACACTGAAGCTTTCTTT.

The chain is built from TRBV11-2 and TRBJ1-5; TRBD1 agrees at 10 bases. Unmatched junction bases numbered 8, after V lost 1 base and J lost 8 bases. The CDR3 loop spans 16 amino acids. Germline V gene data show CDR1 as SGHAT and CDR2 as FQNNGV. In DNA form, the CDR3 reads TGTGCCAGCAGCTTAGCCCTCGGGACAGGGGTAGAGCCCCAGCATTTT. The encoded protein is CASSLALGTGVEPQHF.

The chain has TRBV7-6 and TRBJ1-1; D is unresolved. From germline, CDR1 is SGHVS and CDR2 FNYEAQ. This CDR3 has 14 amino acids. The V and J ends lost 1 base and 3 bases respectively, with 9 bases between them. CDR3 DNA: TGTGCCAGCAGCTTAGGGGCTAGGGACACTGAAGCTTTCTTT. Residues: CASSLGARDTEAFF.

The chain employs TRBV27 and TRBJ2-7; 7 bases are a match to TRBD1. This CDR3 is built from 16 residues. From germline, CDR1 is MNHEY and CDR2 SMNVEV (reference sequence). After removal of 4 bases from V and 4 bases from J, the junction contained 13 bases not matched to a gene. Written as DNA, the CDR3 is TGTGCCAGCAGTTACGGGCCGGGGCAGGGGGTATACGAGCAGTACTTC. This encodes CASSYGPGQGVYEQYF.

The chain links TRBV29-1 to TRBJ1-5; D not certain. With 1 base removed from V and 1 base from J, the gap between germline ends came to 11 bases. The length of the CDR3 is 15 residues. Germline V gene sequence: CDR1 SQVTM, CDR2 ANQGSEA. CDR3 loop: CSVEAEGLSNQPQHF. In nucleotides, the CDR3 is TGCAGCGTTGAAGCGGAAGGGTTAAGCAATCAGCCCCAGCATTTT.

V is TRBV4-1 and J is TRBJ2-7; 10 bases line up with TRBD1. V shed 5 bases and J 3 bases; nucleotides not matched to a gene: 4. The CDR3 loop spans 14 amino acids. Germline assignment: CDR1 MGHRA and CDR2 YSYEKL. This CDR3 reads CASSVRDRGYEQYF. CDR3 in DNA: TGCGCCAGCAGCGTCCGGGACAGGGGCTACGAGCAGTACTTC.

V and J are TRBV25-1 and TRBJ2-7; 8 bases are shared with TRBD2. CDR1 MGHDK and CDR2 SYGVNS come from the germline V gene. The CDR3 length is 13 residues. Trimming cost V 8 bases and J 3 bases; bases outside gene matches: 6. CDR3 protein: CASAGTSIYEQYF. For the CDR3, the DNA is TGTGCCAGCGCCGGGACTAGTATCTACGAGCAGTACTTC.

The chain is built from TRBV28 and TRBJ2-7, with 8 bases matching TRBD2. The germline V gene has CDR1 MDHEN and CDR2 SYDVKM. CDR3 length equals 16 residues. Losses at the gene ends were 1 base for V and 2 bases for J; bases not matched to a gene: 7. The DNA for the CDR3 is TGTGCCAGCAGTTTATATGCTAGCGGGTTCACCTACGAGCAGTACTTC. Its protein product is CASSLYASGFTYEQYF. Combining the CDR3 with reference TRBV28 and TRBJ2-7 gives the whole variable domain DVKVTQSSRYLVKRTGEKVFLECVQDMDHENMFWYRQDPGLGLRLIYFSYDVKMKEKGDIPEGYSVSREKKERFSLILESASTNQTSMYLCASSLYASGFTYEQYFGPGTRLTVT.